The 10 T cell receptor beta chains in this list originate from one sample, sequenced in a study of blood T cell repertoires in COVID-19. Some clones are missing from TCRdb's copy, which holds only in-frame ones; the method was immunoSEQ multiplex PCR. The sample lists 250,000 to 350,000 clones, around 87% occurring once. Sequencing was performed on peripheral blood. The source of these receptors is a woman in her fifties or sixties who had recovered from COVID-19.

The chain joins TRBV11-1 to TRBJ2-7; D might be TRBD2 (6 bases). Germline CDR1 is SGHAT and CDR2 is FQDESV (reference sequence). The CDR3 is 11 amino acids. The ends were cut back, 5 bases at V and 5 bases at J, with 7 bases in the middle. CDR3 nucleotide sequence: TGTGCCAGCAGCCCGGGAGACGAGCAGTACTTC. This sequence encodes CASSPGDEQYF.

This chain links TRBV3-1 (or the pseudogene TRBV3-2) with TRBJ2-3; maybe TRBD2 (6 bases). V shed 4 bases and J shed 4 bases, with 21 bases lying between them. The CDR3 spans 17 residues. Germline lookup yields CDR1 LGHDT and CDR2 YNNKEL (reference sequence). The CDR3 nucleotides are TGTGCCAGCAGCCTTGGTCTTGCGGGAACCCTGGCAGATACGCAGTATTTT. It encodes CASSLGLAGTLADTQYF.

The table lists this clone with a count of one. The CDR3 DNA sequence: TGCGCCAGCAGCTCGAGCGGGAAACAGTTCTTC. Encoded protein: CASSSSGKQFF. This sequence joins TRBV4-1 and TRBJ2-1; 7 positions match TRBD2. CDR3 length: 11 amino acids. The J segment lost 13 bases and the V segment lost 5 bases, leaving 5 bases of the junction unmatched. Germline CDR1 and CDR2: MGHRA and YSYEKL.

V is TRBV27 and J is TRBJ2-1, with 7 nucleotides matching TRBD1. J lost 8 bases, V lost 2 bases, and 12 bases had no gene match. This CDR3 has 16 residues. Germline CDR1 reads MNHEY; CDR2 reads SMNVEV (reference sequence). The CDR3 DNA is TGTGCCAGCAGTTTACTGGGGGACAGACCTACCCATGAGCAGTTCTTC. Protein sequence: CASSLLGDRPTHEQFF.

This chain uses TRBV5-4 with TRBJ2-7; 9 bases are shared with TRBD2. J gave up 3 bases and V 4 bases, and 8 bases lay outside the gene matches. Per germline, CDR1 SGHNT and CDR2 YYREEE (reference sequence). This CDR3 spans 15 amino acids. DNA for the CDR3: TGTGCCAGCAGCGCCACTAGCGGGTTTGACTACGAGCAGTACTTC. This translates into CASSATSGFDYEQYF.

The chain has TRBV25-1 and TRBJ2-3; possible D gene TRBD1, 5 bases. The CDR3 contains 14 residues. Germline V gene lookup returns CDR1 MGHDK and CDR2 SYGVNS. V dropped 1 base and J dropped 5 bases, with 10 bases sitting between them. The CDR3 sequence: CASSESVQGDTQYF. In DNA form, the CDR3 reads TGTGCCAGCAGTGAATCGGTTCAGGGAGATACGCAGTATTTT.

The chain employs TRBV9 and TRBJ2-1; TRBD1 is a possible D gene (5 bases). V lost 5 bases to trimming and J lost 5 bases, with 17 bases between them. The germline gives CDR1 SGDLS, CDR2 YYNGEE. The length of the CDR3 is 15 residues. The CDR3 DNA reads TGTGCCAGCAGTCCCGGAGTGGGGCGAGACAATGAGCAGTTCTTC. Amino acid sequence: CASSPGVGRDNEQFF.

The chain is built from TRBV9 and TRBJ2-2; 8 bases agree with TRBD2. CDR1 and CDR2 (germline): SGDLS, YYNGEE. The V and J ends lost 4 bases and 4 bases, in that order; junction bases with no gene match: 9. The CDR3 extends over 16 amino acids. This chain's CDR3 is CASSPGQRESTGELFF. The CDR3 DNA reads TGTGCCAGCAGCCCCGGGCAGCGGGAGAGCACCGGGGAGCTGTTTTTT.

CDR3 bases: TGTGCCACCAGTGCCATTGTCACCGCGGGGAGCTCCTACAATGAGCAGTTCTTC. Protein: CATSAIVTAGSSYNEQFF. V and J are TRBV24-1 and TRBJ2-1, with a tentative D call TRBD2 (6 bases). Germline V gene sequence: CDR1 KGHDR, CDR2 SFDVKD. Trimming cost V 5 bases and J 0 bases, with 19 bases left between them. The CDR3 covers 18 residues.

V gene TRBV5-1 combines with J gene TRBJ2-7; 7 bases fit TRBD2. V was clipped by 1 base and J by 6 bases; unmatched bases: 7. This CDR3 has 14 residues. Per the germline V gene, CDR1 is SGHRS and CDR2 is YFSETQ. CDR3 amino acids: CASSLPGLDREQYF. In DNA, the CDR3 is TGCGCCAGCAGCTTGCCCGGACTAGACCGCGAGCAGTACTTC.